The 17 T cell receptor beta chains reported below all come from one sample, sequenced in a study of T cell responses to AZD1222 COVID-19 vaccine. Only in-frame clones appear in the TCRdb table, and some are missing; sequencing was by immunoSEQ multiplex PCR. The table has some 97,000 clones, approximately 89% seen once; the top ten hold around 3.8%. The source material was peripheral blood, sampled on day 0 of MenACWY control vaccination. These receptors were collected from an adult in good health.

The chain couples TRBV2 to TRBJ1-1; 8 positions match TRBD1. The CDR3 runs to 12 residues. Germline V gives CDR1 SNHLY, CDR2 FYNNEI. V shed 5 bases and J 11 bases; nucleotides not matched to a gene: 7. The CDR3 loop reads CASSPQGVGAFF. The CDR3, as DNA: TGTGCCAGCAGTCCACAGGGGGTGGGTGCTTTCTTT. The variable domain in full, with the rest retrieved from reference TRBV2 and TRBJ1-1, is EPEVTQTPSHQVTQMGQEVILRCVPISNHLYFYWYRQILGQKVEFLVSFYNNEISEKSEIFDDQFSVERPDGSNFTLKIRSTKLEDSAMYFCASSPQGVGAFFGQGTRLTVV.

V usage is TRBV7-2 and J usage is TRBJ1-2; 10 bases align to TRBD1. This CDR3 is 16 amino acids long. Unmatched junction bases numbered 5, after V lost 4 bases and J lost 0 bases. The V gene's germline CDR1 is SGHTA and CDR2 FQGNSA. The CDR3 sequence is CASSSGQGLANYGYTF. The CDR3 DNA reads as TGTGCCAGCAGCTCGGGACAGGGGTTAGCTAACTATGGCTACACCTTC.

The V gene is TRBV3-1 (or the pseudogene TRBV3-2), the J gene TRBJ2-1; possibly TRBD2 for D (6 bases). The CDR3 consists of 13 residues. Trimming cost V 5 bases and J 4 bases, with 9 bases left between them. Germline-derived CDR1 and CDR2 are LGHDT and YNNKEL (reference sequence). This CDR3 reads CASSYGGYNEQFF. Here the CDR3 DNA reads TGTGCCAGCAGCTATGGGGGGTACAATGAGCAGTTCTTC.

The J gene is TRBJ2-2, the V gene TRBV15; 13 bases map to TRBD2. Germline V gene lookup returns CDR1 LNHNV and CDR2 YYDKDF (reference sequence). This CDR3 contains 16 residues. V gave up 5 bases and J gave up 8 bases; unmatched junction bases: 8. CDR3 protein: CATSRRTSGSKGELFF. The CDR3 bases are TGTGCCACCAGCCGAAGGACTAGCGGGAGTAAGGGGGAGCTGTTTTTT.

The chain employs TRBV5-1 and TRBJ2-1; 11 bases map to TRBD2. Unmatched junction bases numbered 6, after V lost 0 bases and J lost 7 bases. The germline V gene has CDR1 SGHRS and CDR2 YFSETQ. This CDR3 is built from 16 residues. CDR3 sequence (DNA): TGCGCCAGCAGCTTGGTCACTAGCGGGAGTGGAAATGAGCAGTTCTTC. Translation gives CASSLVTSGSGNEQFF.

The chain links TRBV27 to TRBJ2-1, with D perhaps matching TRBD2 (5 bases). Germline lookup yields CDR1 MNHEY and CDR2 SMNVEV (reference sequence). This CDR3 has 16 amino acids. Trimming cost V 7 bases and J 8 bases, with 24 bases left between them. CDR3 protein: CASIDRADGSDDEQFF. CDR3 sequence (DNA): TGTGCCAGCATAGACCGAGCGGATGGAAGCGACGATGAGCAGTTCTTC.

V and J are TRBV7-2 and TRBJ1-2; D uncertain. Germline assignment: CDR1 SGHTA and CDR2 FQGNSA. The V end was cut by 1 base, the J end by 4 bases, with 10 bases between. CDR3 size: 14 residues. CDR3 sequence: CASSLDGSSYGYTF. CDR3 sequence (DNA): TGTGCCAGCAGCTTAGACGGTTCGTCCTATGGCTACACCTTC.

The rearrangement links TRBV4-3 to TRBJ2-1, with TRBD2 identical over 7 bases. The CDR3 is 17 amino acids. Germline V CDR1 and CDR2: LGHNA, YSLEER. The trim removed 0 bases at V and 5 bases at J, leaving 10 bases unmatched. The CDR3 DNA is TGCGCCAGCAGCCAAGATGGAGGCGGGAGATATCACAATGAGCAGTTCTTC. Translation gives CASSQDGGGRYHNEQFF.

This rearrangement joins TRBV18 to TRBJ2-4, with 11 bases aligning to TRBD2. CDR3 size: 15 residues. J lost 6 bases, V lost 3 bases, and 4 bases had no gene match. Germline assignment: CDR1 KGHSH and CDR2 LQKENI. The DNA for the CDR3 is TGTGCCAGCTCACCCTCCGGGACTAGCGGAAACATTCAGTACTTC. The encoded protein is CASSPSGTSGNIQYF.

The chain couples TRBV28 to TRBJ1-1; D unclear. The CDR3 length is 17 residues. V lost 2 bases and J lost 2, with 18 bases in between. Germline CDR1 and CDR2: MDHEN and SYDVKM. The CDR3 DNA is TGTGCCAGCAGTTTACCCCCTCTCGGGAGGATAAACACTGAAGCTTTCTTT. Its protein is CASSLPPLGRINTEAFF.

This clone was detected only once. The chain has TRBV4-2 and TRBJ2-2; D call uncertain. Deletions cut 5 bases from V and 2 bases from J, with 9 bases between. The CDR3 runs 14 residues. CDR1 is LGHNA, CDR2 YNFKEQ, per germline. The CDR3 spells CASSAPGNTGELFF. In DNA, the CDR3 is TGTGCCAGCAGCGCCCCCGGCAACACCGGGGAGCTGTTTTTT.

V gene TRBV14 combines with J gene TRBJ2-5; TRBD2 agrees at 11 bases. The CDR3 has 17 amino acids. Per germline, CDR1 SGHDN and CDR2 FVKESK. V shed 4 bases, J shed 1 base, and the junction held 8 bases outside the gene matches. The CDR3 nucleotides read TGTGCCAGCAGCCCCCTAGCGGGGGGCCCCTCCCAAGAGACCCAGTACTTC. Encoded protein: CASSPLAGGPSQETQYF.

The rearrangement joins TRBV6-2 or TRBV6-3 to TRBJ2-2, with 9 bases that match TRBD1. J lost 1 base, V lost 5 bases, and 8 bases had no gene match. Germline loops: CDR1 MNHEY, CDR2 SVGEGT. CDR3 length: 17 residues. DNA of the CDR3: TGTGCCAGCAGTCACAGGGGGCCTCCCTTGAACACCGGGGAGCTGTTTTTT. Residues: CASSHRGPPLNTGELFF.

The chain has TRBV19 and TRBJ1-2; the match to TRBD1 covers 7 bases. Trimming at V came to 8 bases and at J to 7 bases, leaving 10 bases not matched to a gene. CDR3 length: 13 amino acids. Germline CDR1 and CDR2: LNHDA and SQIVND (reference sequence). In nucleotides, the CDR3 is TGTGCCAGTTCGGGGCACAGGGGAGGTGGCTACACCTTC. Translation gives CASSGHRGGGYTF. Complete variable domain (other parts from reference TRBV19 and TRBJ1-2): DGGITQSPKYLFRKEGQNVTLSCEQNLNHDAMYWYRQDPGQGLRLIYYSQIVNDFQKGDIAEGYSVSREKKESFPLTVTSAQKNPTAFYLCASSGHRGGGYTFGSGTRLTVV.

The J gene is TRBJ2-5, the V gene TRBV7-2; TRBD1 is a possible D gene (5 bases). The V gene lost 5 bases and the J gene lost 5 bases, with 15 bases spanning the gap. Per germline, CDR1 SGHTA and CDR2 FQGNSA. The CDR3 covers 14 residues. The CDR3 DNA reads TGTGCCAGCAGCCCCCCGGAAGGGGTGGAGACCCAGTACTTC. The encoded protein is CASSPPEGVETQYF.

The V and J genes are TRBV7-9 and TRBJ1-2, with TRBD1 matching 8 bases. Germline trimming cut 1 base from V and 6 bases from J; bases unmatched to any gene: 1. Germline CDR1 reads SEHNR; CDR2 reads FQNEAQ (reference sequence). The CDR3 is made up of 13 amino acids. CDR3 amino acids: CASSLGTGNGYTF. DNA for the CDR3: TGTGCCAGCAGCTTAGGGACAGGGAATGGCTACACCTTC.

CDR3 DNA: TGTGCCAGCAGTTACCGGACAGGGCACAGGAGCACTGAAGCTTTCTTT. This encodes CASSYRTGHRSTEAFF. The genes are TRBV6-5 and TRBJ1-1; 8 bases agree with TRBD1. V shed 2 bases and J 4 bases; nucleotides not matched to a gene: 9. The germline V gene has CDR1 MNHEY and CDR2 SVGAGI. The CDR3 has 16 amino acids.